This T cell receptor beta chain originates from a study of blood T cell repertoires in COVID-19. Background on the study: T cells, B-cell-depleted T cells, or PBMCs supplied cDNA or gDNA.

Germline V gives CDR1 MNHEY, CDR2 SMNVEV (reference sequence). The CDR3 length is 18 residues. The ends were cut back, 6 bases at V and 4 bases at J, with 22 bases in the middle. Assay used: immunoSEQ multiplex PCR; TCRdb lists only in-frame clones, some missing. The sample carries more than 300,000 clones, 75% to 90% recorded once. Participant-given clinical history determined each cohort assignment. Sequencing was done on a sample of PBMCs or T cells enriched from blood (not recorded which). The sequence was obtained from a woman aged 45 to 65 who had recovered from COVID-19. V usage is TRBV27 and J usage is TRBJ2-6; D may be TRBD2 (7 bases). The CDR3 DNA follows: TGTGCCAGCAGACTTCTCGCTGGGGGGGCGACAGGGGCCAACGTCCTGACTTTC. Residues: CASRLLAGGATGANVLTF.